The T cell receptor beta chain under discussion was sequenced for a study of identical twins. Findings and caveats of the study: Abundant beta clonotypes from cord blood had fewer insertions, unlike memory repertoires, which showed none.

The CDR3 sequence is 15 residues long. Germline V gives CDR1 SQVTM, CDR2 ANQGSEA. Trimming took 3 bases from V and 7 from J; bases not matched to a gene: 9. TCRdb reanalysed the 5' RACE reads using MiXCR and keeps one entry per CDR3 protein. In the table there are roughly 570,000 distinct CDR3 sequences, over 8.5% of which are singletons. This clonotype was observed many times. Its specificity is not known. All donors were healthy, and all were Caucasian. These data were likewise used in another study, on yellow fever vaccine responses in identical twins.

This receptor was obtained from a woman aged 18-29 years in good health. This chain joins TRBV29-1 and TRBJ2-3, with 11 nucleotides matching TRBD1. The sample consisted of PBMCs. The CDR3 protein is CSVDSGDRGSNTQYF. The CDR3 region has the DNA TGCAGCGTTGATTCGGGGGACAGGGGGTCAAATACGCAGTATTTT.